This T cell receptor (beta chain) was captured in a study of T cell responses to AZD1222 COVID-19 vaccine. General study points: Spike as a whole was targeted by vaccine-associated CD4 TCRs, dominant at 160-218 and 743-854. Clonal diversity was possibly underestimated, and the donors were mostly white British, with more females. Baseline seropositivity occurred in only 5 or 6 AZD1222 recipients.

The V gene's germline CDR1 is SGHVS and CDR2 FNYEAQ. This CDR3 is built from 15 residues. Trimming took off 1 base at V and 2 bases at J, with 8 bases between the two ends. The protocol was immunoSEQ multiplex PCR, while the TCRdb copy is restricted to in-frame clones and leaves out a portion. In the table there are 150,000 or so clones, about nine tenths of which are singletons. With regard to this clone: The antigen is undetermined.

The source material was peripheral blood, sampled on day 0 of MenACWY control vaccination. The rearrangement uses TRBV7-6 and TRBJ1-4, with D uncertain. The clonotype originates from an adult in good health. CDR3 residues: CASSLGGPTNEKLFF. The CDR3 coding sequence is TGTGCCAGCAGCTTAGGGGGTCCGACTAATGAAAAACTGTTTTTT.